The 10 T cell receptor beta chains below were found in one sample sequenced in a study of siplizumab effects on memory and regulatory T cells. The method was immunoSEQ multiplex PCR; TCRdb's version includes in-frame clones alone and lacks a portion of them. The sample has around 110,000 clones; 94% are singletons. The material sequenced was non-Treg CD4+ T cells sorted from blood. These receptors were taken from a human donor in good health.

V is TRBV10-2 and J is TRBJ1-2; D perhaps matches TRBD1 (5 bases). V was clipped by 6 bases and J by 4 bases, with 9 bases between them. The CDR3 runs 12 residues. In germline, CDR1 is WSHSY, CDR2 SAAADI. The CDR3 nucleotides are TGCGCCAGCAGACAGGATGGCTATGGCTACACCTTC. Translating it yields CASRQDGYGYTF.

The rearrangement joins TRBV2 to TRBJ1-4, with D unresolved. This CDR3 region has 13 residues. Trimming took off 6 bases at V and 6 bases at J, with 11 bases between the two ends. Germline lookup yields CDR1 SNHLY and CDR2 FYNNEI. The CDR3 bases are TGTGCCAGCAGCGTCGAGTCGTATGAAAAACTGTTTTTT. It specifies CASSVESYEKLFF.

The chain carries TRBV2 and TRBJ2-1; D not resolved. The CDR3 length is 13 residues. Trimming pared 3 bases from V and 10 bases from J, leaving 13 bases between. CDR1 SNHLY and CDR2 FYNNEI come from the germline V gene. CDR3 loop: CASSETVPREQFF. In nucleotides, the CDR3 is TGTGCCAGCAGTGAGACCGTCCCCCGGGAGCAGTTCTTC.

This sequence joins TRBV10-3 and TRBJ2-7, with D possibly called TRBD1 or TRBD2 (5 bases each). This CDR3 has 12 amino acids. Trimming shortened V by 2 bases and J by 11 bases, and 13 bases separated the two germline ends. Germline loops: CDR1 ENHRY, CDR2 SYGVKD. The CDR3 sequence: CAISEEGDREYF. Written as DNA, the CDR3 is TGTGCCATCAGTGAGGAAGGGGACCGAGAGTACTTC.

The genes are TRBV5-1 and TRBJ2-1; 7 nucleotides align to TRBD1. J was trimmed by 6 bases and V by 6 bases; bases with no gene match: 9. Germline-derived CDR1 and CDR2 are SGHRS and YFSETQ. CDR3 length equals 14 residues. The CDR3 region is CASTPRDSANEQFF. The DNA for the CDR3 is TGCGCCAGCACCCCAAGGGACAGTGCCAATGAGCAGTTCTTC.

This chain uses TRBV11-2 with TRBJ2-5, with a weak D call TRBD2 (6 bases). This CDR3 is 16 amino acids long. Germline-derived CDR1 and CDR2 are SGHAT and FQNNGV. V was shortened by 3 bases and J by 2 bases, with 16 bases between the two germline ends. The CDR3 reads CASSFGSTSRQETQYF. DNA of the CDR3: TGTGCCAGCAGCTTTGGGTCCACTAGCCGTCAAGAGACCCAGTACTTC. Looking up the rest from reference TRBV11-2 and TRBJ2-5 gives the full variable domain: EAGVAQSPRYKIIEKRQSVAFWCNPISGHATLYWYQQILGQGPKLLIQFQNNGVVDDSQLPKDRFSAERLKGVDSTLKIQPAKLEDSAVYLCASSFGSTSRQETQYFGPGTRLLVL.

CDR3 sequence: CASRVGPGETQYF. CDR3 DNA sequence: TGTGCCAGCAGGGTCGGGCCGGGGGAGACCCAGTACTTC. J is TRBJ2-5 and V is TRBV6-1; TRBD2 is a possible D gene (5 bases). Per the germline V gene, CDR1 is MNHNS and CDR2 is SASEGT. V was trimmed by 6 bases and J by 5 bases, leaving 13 bases between them. The CDR3 runs 13 residues.

The V call is TRBV7-2, the J call TRBJ2-7; D possibly corresponds to TRBD2 (5 bases). The CDR3 loop spans 15 amino acids. Trimming pared 2 bases from V and 1 base from J, leaving 12 bases between. Germline values: CDR1 SGHTA, CDR2 FQGNSA. The CDR3, as DNA: TGTGCCAGCAGCTTATCCACCGGGGAATCCTACGAGCAGTACTTC. It translates to CASSLSTGESYEQYF.

The gene calls are TRBV19 and TRBJ2-3; TRBD1 matches 11 bases. The CDR3 consists of 15 residues. Trimming at V came to 5 bases and at J to 3 bases, leaving 4 bases not matched to a gene. From germline, CDR1 is LNHDA and CDR2 SQIVND (reference sequence). CDR3 sequence reads: CASSHRDRGTDTQYF. CDR3 nucleotides: TGTGCCAGTAGTCACCGGGACAGGGGGACAGATACGCAGTATTTT. Filled out from reference TRBV19 and TRBJ2-3, the complete variable domain reads DGGITQSPKYLFRKEGQNVTLSCEQNLNHDAMYWYRQDPGQGLRLIYYSQIVNDFQKGDIAEGYSVSREKKESFPLTVTSAQKNPTAFYLCASSHRDRGTDTQYFGPGTRLTVL.

This clone has a handful of counts. The chain is built from TRBV6-5 and TRBJ1-6; no definite D call. The CDR3 runs 14 residues. The germline CDR1 and CDR2 sequences are MNHEY and SVGAGI. With 6 bases removed from V and 10 bases from J, the gap between germline ends came to 16 bases. The CDR3 bases are TGTGCCAGCAGCCAAGGAAGACTAAGGTCACCCCTCCACTTT. Residues: CASSQGRLRSPLHF.